Listed below are T cell receptor beta chains from one sample, sequenced in a study of shared clonotypes between healthy human individuals. Produced via immunoSEQ multiplex PCR; TCRdb's table is partial and in-frame only. The data contain under 600,000 clones, around 97% of them seen just once; the ten biggest clones take up around 0.057%. Specimen: naive CD4+ T cells sorted from blood. These receptors were collected from a woman aged 25 to 39 in good health. CDR3s include the opening cysteine and the closing phenylalanine or tryptophan. Expanded clones are given a class, and other clones once, few, many or no size at all.

abundance,j_gene,v_gene,CDR3aa
-,TRBJ2-2,TRBV2,CASKGTLANTGELFF
-,TRBJ1-2,TRBV2,CASSEEGTNYGYTF
-,TRBJ1-2,TRBV5-4,CASSTIGQNGYTF
-,TRBJ2-2,TRBV5-1,CATLRRTSGRTNTGELFF
-,TRBJ2-2,TRBV5-1,CASSLDGRGNTGELFF
-,TRBJ2-7,TRBV28,CASSRTAYEQYF
-,TRBJ2-3,TRBV6-5,CASRWAESTDTQYF
-,-,TRBV4-1,CASSRTQDTPYEQYF
once,TRBJ2-5,TRBV28,CASSLPTSGWGETQYF
-,TRBJ1-4,TRBV29-1,CSVAGPGNEKLFF
-,TRBJ1-5,TRBV6-1,CASSASGGDQPQHF
-,TRBJ1-5,TRBV5-1,CASSPGAGERNQPQHF
-,TRBJ1-2,TRBV28,CASSLWGYGYTF
-,TRBJ1-1,TRBV7-3,CASSPGPGTGILVAFF
-,TRBJ2-3,TRBV5-6,CASSLVRTSGRTDTQYF
-,TRBJ2-1,TRBV5-4,CASSLDQREVDEQFF
few,TRBJ2-2,TRBV9,CASSVEHTGELFF
-,TRBJ2-1,TRBV5-1,CASSLTSGRHNEQFF
-,TRBJ2-7,TRBV28,CASNRQGGRVYF
-,TRBJ1-5,TRBV5-8,CASSSRTGRQPQHF
-,-,TRBV7-7,CASSSQTGEGYEQYF
-,TRBJ2-3,TRBV11-1,CASSLQIGVADTQYF
-,TRBJ2-2,TRBV27,CASAKVSPAGELFF
-,TRBJ1-3,TRBV11-2,CASSQSRNTIYF
-,TRBJ2-7,TRBV9,CASSTPSMGGGTYEQYF
-,TRBJ2-5,TRBV6-5,CASRGRAQETQYF
-,TRBJ2-2,TRBV2,CASSVEQGYTGELFF
-,TRBJ2-7,TRBV11-2,CASSLEERRQVKWEQYF
-,TRBJ2-1,TRBV19,CASSMGDVSSNEQFF
-,TRBJ1-4,TRBV4-1,CASSQPGIRERRAKLFF
-,TRBJ2-7,TRBV27,CASHRDGYYEQYF
-,TRBJ2-1,TRBV14,CASSPRLAYNEQFF
once,TRBJ2-7,TRBV4-2,CASSQDYGRETSGEQYF
-,TRBJ2-3,TRBV27,CASWRGETDTQYF
once,TRBJ1-5,TRBV6-1,CASSEVVARGWVRNQPQHF
-,TRBJ2-2,TRBV19,CASKASALTNTGELFF